The rows below give T cell receptor beta chains drawn from one sample of a study of response to subunit inactivated influenza vaccine. TCRdb re-called the RT-PCR reads through MiXCR, storing one row per CDR3 protein. The sample includes about 570,000 distinct CDR3 sequences, 10% to 15% of them seen just once. The sequencing used PBMCs from blood, collected on the day of vaccination. These receptor sequences come from a man aged 50 to 60 who received an inactivated influenza vaccine. CDR3s include the opening cysteine and the closing phenylalanine or tryptophan. D genes are given only for firm matches. Expanded clones are given a class, and other clones once, few, many or no size at all.

TRBD1 | TRBJ2-2 | TRBV20-1 | few | CSGLGKQGAQTGELFF | TGCAGTGGACTGGGCAAACAGGGGGCTCAAACCGGGGAGCTGTTTTTT
- | TRBJ1-1 | TRBV4-1 | many | CASSHPGYNTEAFF | TGCGCCAGCAGCCACCCCGGATATAACACTGAAGCTTTCTTT
- | TRBJ1-4 | TRBV5-1 | few | CASSLERGAGEKLFF | TGCGCCAGCAGCTTGGAACGAGGGGCAGGAGAAAAACTGTTTTTT
- | TRBJ2-1 | TRBV7-9 | many | CASSLVNNEQFF | TGTGCCAGCAGTTTAGTTAACAATGAGCAGTTCTTC
TRBD2 | TRBJ2-1 | TRBV11-2 | few | CASSFRLAPYSYNEQFF | TGTGCCAGCAGCTTTAGACTAGCGCCTTACTCCTACAATGAGCAGTTCTTC
- | TRBJ1-1 | TRBV10-3 | - | CAISRSGALNTEAFF | TGTGCCATCAGTCGTTCGGGGGCCCTGAACACTGAAGCTTTCTTT
- | TRBJ2-2 | TRBV4-3 | few | CASSQDSTGELFF | TGCGCCAGCAGTCAAGACAGCACCGGGGAGCTGTTTTTT
- | TRBJ2-6 | TRBV7-9 | - | CASSPRVSSGANVLTF | TGTGCCAGCAGCCCCCGAGTTTCCTCTGGGGCCAACGTCCTGACTTTC
TRBD1 | TRBJ2-5 | TRBV2 | - | CASTGTGETQYF | TGTGCCAGCACTGGGACAGGGGAGACCCAGTACTTC
TRBD2 | TRBJ2-5 | TRBV11-2 | many | CASSYIAGGGETQYF | TGTGCCAGCAGTTATATAGCGGGAGGCGGAGAGACCCAGTACTTC
TRBD1 | TRBJ2-4 | TRBV7-9 | - | CASSLTGAEAKNIQYF | TGTGCCAGCAGCTTGACAGGGGCGGAGGCCAAAAACATTCAGTACTTC
- | TRBJ2-3 | TRBV20-1 | few | CSARKPADTQYF | TGCAGTGCTAGGAAACCGGCAGATACGCAGTATTTT
- | TRBJ2-4 | TRBV20-1 | - | CSANPGHGKNIQYF | TGCAGTGCCAACCCGGGACATGGGAAAAACATTCAGTACTTC
TRBD1 | TRBJ2-2 | TRBV7-2 | - | CASSLSTGGVGELFF | TGTGCCAGCAGCTTATCGACAGGGGGAGTCGGGGAGCTGTTTTTT
- | TRBJ2-2 | TRBV20-1 | few | CSARDLRRGRYTGELFF | TGCAGTGCTAGAGATTTACGGAGAGGGAGATACACCGGGGAGCTGTTTTTT
- | TRBJ1-1 | TRBV20-1 | few | CSARDFQRGGTEAFF | TGCAGTGCTAGAGATTTTCAACGGGGTGGCACTGAAGCTTTCTTT
TRBD1 | TRBJ1-1 | TRBV12-3/TRBV12-4 | few | CASRGQTNTEAFF | TGTGCCAGCAGGGGACAGACGAACACTGAAGCTTTCTTT
TRBD1 | TRBJ2-7 | TRBV2 | - | CASSESINRGSLLYEQYF | TGTGCCAGCAGTGAGTCAATAAACAGGGGGTCCCTCCTCTACGAGCAGTACTTC
TRBD2 | TRBJ2-1 | TRBV10-2 | few | CASSGLAGGLYNEQFF | TGCGCCAGCAGTGGCCTAGCGGGGGGGCTATACAATGAGCAGTTCTTC
- | TRBJ2-7 | TRBV20-1 | few | CSARGGKRAYEQYF | TGCAGTGCCAGAGGGGGGAAGCGGGCCTACGAGCAGTACTTC
- | TRBJ2-3 | TRBV4-2 | many | CASSQDRTVPDTQYF | TGTGCCAGCAGCCAAGATAGGACCGTTCCAGATACGCAGTATTTT
- | TRBJ2-2 | TRBV11-2 | few | CASSPSGAGFGELFF | TGTGCCAGCAGCCCGAGTGGGGCAGGGTTCGGGGAGCTGTTTTTT
TRBD1 | TRBJ1-6 | TRBV3-1 | many | CASSFRDRGNSPLHF | TGTGCCAGCAGCTTCCGGGACAGGGGGAATTCACCCCTCCACTTT
- | TRBJ2-7 | TRBV5-6 | many | CASSLTGIYEQYF | TGTGCCAGCAGCTTAACAGGGATCTACGAGCAGTACTTC
- | TRBJ2-5 | TRBV5-6 | - | CASSKGGAETQYF | TGTGCCAGCAGCAAAGGGGGGGCGGAGACCCAGTACTTC
- | TRBJ2-1 | TRBV7-2 | - | CASSWDFSYNEQFF | TGTGCCAGCAGCTGGGACTTTTCCTACAATGAGCAGTTCTTC
- | TRBJ2-3 | TRBV14 | - | CASSLRTISDTQYF | TGTGCCAGCAGCCTGCGGACCATCTCAGATACGCAGTATTTT
- | TRBJ2-2 | TRBV12-3/TRBV12-4 | many | CASSFTTGTGELFF | TGTGCCAGCAGTTTCACGACGGGGACCGGGGAGCTGTTTTTT